This T cell receptor beta chain emerged from a study of beta chain features in type 1 diabetes. Study as a whole: Healthy donors and patients had similar age, gender and cell yields.

CDR1 is SNHLY, CDR2 FYNNEI, per germline. There are 12 residues in the CDR3. Trimming cost V 8 bases and J 4 bases, with 9 bases left between them. This clone was counted a few times. Antigen specificity is unknown. Study observations and caveats: All four CD4+ subsets from Type 1 diabetes patients carried moderately but significantly shorter TCRB CDR3s.

Investigators reverse transcribed all isolated RNA, so they sequenced expressed TCRB transcripts. The data were produced by immunoSEQ multiplex PCR, yet TCRdb's version contains in-frame clones alone and is incomplete. The data hold 500,000 to 700,000 clones, with roughly 16% observed a single time. The V gene is TRBV2, the J gene TRBJ1-3; D call uncertain. The TCR originated in a man aged 18-30 years in good health. Sample: naive CD4+ T cells from blood. The CDR3 here is CASSGEGNTIYF. DNA of the CDR3: TGTGCCAGCTCCGGGGAAGGAAACACCATATATTTT. Full variable domain (outside the CDR3, taken from reference TRBV2 and TRBJ1-3): EPEVTQTPSHQVTQMGQEVILRCVPISNHLYFYWYRQILGQKVEFLVSFYNNEISEKSEIFDDQFSVERPDGSNFTLKIRSTKLEDSAMYFCASSGEGNTIYFGEGSWLTVV.